This TCR beta chain was captured in a study of PD-L1 blockade in urothelial cancer. Study as a whole: Atezolizumab, begun by patients in about 2014, was given at 1,200 mg intravenously every 3 weeks. Blood underwent analysis 3 weeks (second dose) and 6 weeks after treatment began. Study findings and constraints: Durable benefit was linked to greater 3-week expansion of tumor-associated blood clones.

As concerns this clone: The target antigen is unknown.

Germline CDR1 is ENHRY and CDR2 is SYGVKD. This CDR3 spans 15 amino acids. Trimming cost V 0 bases and J 8 bases; bases outside gene matches: 8. Spiking each PCR with synthetic TCR analog templates was performed. Profiling relied on immunoSEQ multiplex PCR, and the TCRdb table lists in-frame clones only, not all of them. Of 45,000 to 60,000 clones listed, 88% are singletons. Time point in this sample: peripheral blood 6 weeks after treatment start. The chain joins TRBV10-3 to TRBJ1-2; 8 nucleotides line up with TRBD1. Source: PBMCs, taken around atezolizumab (anti-PD-L1) treatment. This clonotype was obtained from a man between 60 and 70 years old with urothelial cancer. The CDR3 is CAISESTARGLGYTF. The CDR3 DNA is TGTGCCATCAGTGAGTCGACAGCCAGGGGGCTAGGCTACACCTTC.